In its sample, the clone carrying this TCR beta chain was seen a few times. Its matching antigen is unknown. Regarding time point: patch test 2, 6 weeks after DPC sensitization. Treatment denoted: therapeutic diphenylcyclopropenone sensitization with weekly scalp DPC. This record comes from a study of human T cells and chemical hapten exposure. On the study more broadly: Donors were sensitized with 2% DPC on the upper inner arm. The study's findings and limits: TCRs above 1 in 1000 frequency stayed constant with DPC sensitization.

V shed 5 bases, J shed 6 bases, and the junction held 8 bases outside the gene matches. This CDR3 comprises 15 residues. CDR1 is MDHEN, CDR2 SYDVKM, per germline. One entry per CDR3 protein results from TCRdb running MiXCR on the RACE reads. The sample includes 84,000 or so distinct CDR3 sequences, roughly a tenth seen only once; the top ten take approximately 2.5%. The receptor was isolated from a woman under 40 with alopecia areata. Some clones in this sample may be carry-over from other donors' samples. Source: whole blood, taken in connection with sensitization to the hapten diphenylcyclopropenone (DPC). The gene calls are TRBV28 and TRBJ2-3, with 10 bases matching TRBD2. CDR3 DNA sequence: TGTGCCAGCAGTATGGGACTAGCGAACGCTGATACGCAGTATTTT. This gives the protein CASSMGLANADTQYF.